A single sample is the source of the 7 T cell receptor beta chains below, sequenced in a study of CD8+CD57+ T cells in acquired aplastic anemia (dated by TCRdb to the late 2010s). For sequencing, an Illumina HiSeq 2000 was employed. Genomic DNA was used as template for profiling of TCR beta VDJ combinations and CDR3 sequences. Through fastp at Q25 and MiXCR, TCRdb rebuilt clones from the public reads, retaining in-frame beta chains. Each record represents a unique CDR3 protein, reported with the most common genes and DNA among its rows. The sample table contains some 170,000 distinct CDR3 sequences; only one count was recorded for 45% to 55% of them. The top ten clones comprise under 1.2% of the sample. The patients picked for sequencing were ones in whom flow cytometry had shown an expansion of CD8+CD57+ cells. Sequenced input: sorted CD4+, CD8+, or CD8+CD57+ T cells (not recorded which) from PBMCs. The receptor source for this set is a human donor with aplastic anemia.

This clonotype came up many times. The J gene is TRBJ2-3, the V gene TRBV19, with D possibly matching TRBD2 (5 bases). From germline, CDR1 is LNHDA and CDR2 SQIVND (reference sequence). The CDR3 runs to 15 residues. Deletions cut 5 bases from V and 2 bases from J, with 14 bases between. CDR3 DNA sequence: TGTGCCAGTAGTCCCCGGACTGGTTACACAGATACGCAGTATTTT. It is translated as CASSPRTGYTDTQYF.

The V and J genes are TRBV19 and TRBJ1-1, with D unclear. This CDR3 is 12 amino acids long. V shed 7 bases and J shed 7 bases, with 13 bases lying between them. Germline V gives CDR1 LNHDA, CDR2 SQIVND (reference sequence). The CDR3 here is CASMDPSLEAFF. The CDR3, as DNA: TGTGCCAGTATGGACCCCAGCCTTGAAGCTTTCTTT.

This clonotype was seen repeatedly, ten times or more. The J gene is TRBJ1-1, the V gene TRBV12-3 or TRBV12-4; D might be TRBD1 (6 bases). The CDR3 runs to 14 residues. Trimming left V 4 bases short and J 4 bases short, with 13 bases between. CDR3 loop: CASSSGDLGTEAFF. The CDR3 DNA reads as TGTGCCAGCAGTTCAGGGGATTTGGGCACTGAAGCTTTCTTT.

The genes are TRBV12-3 or TRBV12-4 and TRBJ2-7; TRBD1 matches at 8 bases. The CDR3 extends over 13 amino acids. The junction had 6 bases not matched to a gene; V was cut back by 6 bases and J by 5 bases. As DNA, the CDR3 is TGTGCCAGCAGCCGTCGGACAGGGCACGAGCAGTACTTC. Protein: CASSRRTGHEQYF.

This clonotype was seen only a few times. The gene calls are TRBV6-1 and TRBJ2-2; tentatively, D is TRBD1 (6 bases). This CDR3 region has 14 residues. V lost 7 bases and J lost 1, with 10 bases in between. The germline CDR1 and CDR2 sequences are MNHNS and SASEGT. The CDR3 sequence is CASTEGQNTGELFF. The CDR3 DNA is TGTGCCAGCACCGAGGGACAGAACACCGGGGAGCTGTTTTTT.

This chain links TRBV12-3 or TRBV12-4 with TRBJ1-6; D is unclear. Trimming removed 3 bases from V and 7 bases from J, with 10 bases in between. This CDR3 has 14 amino acids. The CDR3, as DNA: TGTGCCAGCAGTTTTACCAGCACAAATTCACCCCTCCACTTT. As protein: CASSFTSTNSPLHF.

This chain connects TRBV9 to TRBJ1-1, with a possible D match to TRBD1 (5 bases). The CDR3 contains 11 residues. Deletions cut 8 bases from V and 6 bases from J, with 11 bases between. Germline-derived CDR1 and CDR2 are SGDLS and YYNGEE. CDR3 DNA: TGTGCCAGTACGGCGGGGCCTGAAGCTTTCTTT. It yields the protein CASTAGPEAFF.